A single sample gave rise to the 32 T cell receptor beta chains below, sequenced in a study of graft-versus-host responses after intestinal transplantation. These receptors have no identified antigens. The table came from immunoSEQ multiplex PCR; TCRdb's copy has only in-frame clones and leaves some out. The sample has around 100,000 clones; over 75% are singletons. This sample comprised unstimulated CD4+ T cells sorted from spleen or lymph node cells, obtained before transplant. The receptors stem from a human donor who was the organ donor for an intestinal transplant.

The V call is TRBV7-9, the J call TRBJ1-2; possibly TRBD1 for D (5 bases). CDR3 length: 16 residues. Trimming cost V 5 bases and J 8 bases, with 24 bases left between them. Germline lookup yields CDR1 SEHNR and CDR2 FQNEAQ (reference sequence). The CDR3 coding sequence is TGTGCCAGCAGCCCAACCCTGGGACTGCAAATAGACGGCTACACCTTC. The encoded protein is CASSPTLGLQIDGYTF.

In DNA form, the CDR3 reads TGCGCCAGCAGCTTTAGCACCGGGGAGCTGTTTTTT. This encodes CASSFSTGELFF. This chain joins TRBV5-1 and TRBJ2-2; D not resolved. Trimming removed 2 bases at V and 4 bases at J, with 3 bases between. The CDR3 consists of 12 residues. The germline V gene encodes CDR1 SGHRS and CDR2 YFSETQ.

This chain uses TRBV4-1 with TRBJ1-2; D is possibly TRBD1 (6 bases). The CDR3 has 16 amino acids. V shed 2 bases and J shed 8 bases, with 21 bases lying between them. Germline lookup yields CDR1 MGHRA and CDR2 YSYEKL. The CDR3 DNA is TGCGCCAGCAGCCAAATAGACGTCCGACAGGCAGGGGGCTACACCTTC. Amino acids: CASSQIDVRQAGGYTF.

The table lists this clone with a few counts. One end of the junction is discordant with germline, which a read error may explain. The chain joins TRBV18 to TRBJ1-3, with D hard to call. This CDR3 contains 15 residues. The germline gives CDR1 KGHSH, CDR2 LQKENI. The CDR3 spells CASSPQRAAGNTIYF. The CDR3 DNA reads TGTGCCAGCTCCCCACAGAGGGCAGCTGGAAACACCATATATTTT. The full variable domain, rest sourced from reference TRBV18 and TRBJ1-3, is NAGVMQNPRHLVRRRGQEARLRCSPMKGHSHVYWYRQLPEEGLKFMVYLQKENIIDESGMPKERFSAEFPKEGPSILRIQQVVRGDSAAYFCASSPQRAAGNTIYFGEGSWLTVV.

The genes are TRBV9 and TRBJ1-2; maybe TRBD1 (5 bases). The germline V gene has CDR1 SGDLS and CDR2 YYNGEE. The ends were cut back, 5 bases at V and 6 bases at J, with 11 bases in the middle. The CDR3 loop spans 12 amino acids. CDR3 DNA: TGTGCCAGCAGTGGGGCGGGGGATGGCTACACCTTC. Translating gives CASSGAGDGYTF.

The chain joins TRBV7-8 to TRBJ1-5; a possible D gene is TRBD1 (6 bases). The CDR3 loop spans 18 amino acids. Trimming took 7 bases from V and 2 from J, leaving 24 bases between them. CDR1 and CDR2 (germline): SGHVS, FQNEAQ. The CDR3 nucleotides read TGTGCCAGCACCCCCTATGAGGGGGGGCGCCGGGGCAATCAGCCCCAGCATTTT. It is translated as CASTPYEGGRRGNQPQHF.

The genes are TRBV27 and TRBJ1-1, with D maybe TRBD1 (5 bases). V lost 6 bases and J lost 4, with 12 bases in between. The germline V gene encodes CDR1 MNHEY and CDR2 SMNVEV (reference sequence). The CDR3 sequence is 13 residues long. The CDR3 DNA reads as TGTGCCAGCAGATCCGGGACTTTCACTGAAGCTTTCTTT. The encoded protein is CASRSGTFTEAFF.

This rearrangement joins TRBV19 to TRBJ1-5; D is unclear. The CDR3 runs 15 residues. Germline CDR1 reads LNHDA; CDR2 reads SQIVND (reference sequence). V dropped 1 base and J dropped 0 bases, with 7 bases sitting between them. CDR3 DNA sequence: TGTGCCAGTAGTATAGTCGGTTATAGCAATCAGCCCCAGCATTTT. It translates to CASSIVGYSNQPQHF.

This chain links TRBV18 with TRBJ1-5; tentative D call: TRBD1 (5 bases). V was clipped by 5 bases and J by 0 bases, with 14 bases between them. The CDR3 is 16 residues long. Germline V gives CDR1 KGHSH, CDR2 LQKENI. CDR3 in amino acids: CASSSQGTDSNQPQHF. In DNA, the CDR3 is TGTGCCAGCTCATCCCAGGGTACAGATAGCAATCAGCCCCAGCATTTT.

CDR3 bases: TGCGCCAGCAGCCCCTCCGTTAGCGGGTGGGATTCCGGGGAGCTGTTTTTT. This translates into CASSPSVSGWDSGELFF. The chain links TRBV23-1 to TRBJ2-2, with 7 bases aligning to TRBD2. TRBV23-1 is designated an ORF whose function remains uncertain. V trimming: 6 bases; J trimming: 6 bases; junction bases outside the gene matches: 16. The CDR3 extends over 17 amino acids.

This chain connects TRBV27 to TRBJ2-1; 7 bases are a match to TRBD2. V lost 8 bases to trimming and J lost 4 bases; unmatched junction nucleotides: 11. The V gene's germline CDR1 is MNHEY and CDR2 SMNVEV (reference sequence). This CDR3 has 15 amino acids. The CDR3 sequence is CASWERETLYNEQFF. The CDR3 nucleotides read TGTGCCAGCTGGGAGCGGGAAACCTTATACAATGAGCAGTTCTTC.

This chain uses TRBV5-1 with TRBJ2-3, with D possibly being TRBD2 (7 bases). The CDR3 runs to 14 residues. Germline V gene sequence: CDR1 SGHRS, CDR2 YFSETQ. Deletions cut 5 bases from V and 2 bases from J, with 12 bases between. The chain's CDR3 is CASSGGGHTDTQYF. CDR3 bases: TGCGCCAGCAGTGGGGGGGGACACACAGATACGCAGTATTTT.

V gene TRBV27 combines with J gene TRBJ1-5, with unresolved D. Per germline, CDR1 MNHEY and CDR2 SMNVEV (reference sequence). The CDR3 covers 18 residues. The germline V and J ends were trimmed by 8 bases and 3 bases, with 26 bases remaining between them. The CDR3 DNA sequence: TGTGCCAGCGGGCGGTTACCAGGACGGACGGGAACCAATCAGCCCCAGCATTTT. This sequence encodes CASGRLPGRTGTNQPQHF.

The V and J genes are TRBV10-3 and TRBJ2-5; a possible D gene is TRBD2 (7 bases). V lost 4 bases and J 5 bases, leaving 17 bases between the germline ends. CDR1 ENHRY and CDR2 SYGVKD come from the germline V gene. The CDR3 is made up of 15 amino acids. CDR3 in DNA: TGTGCCATCAGTGGGTCCCCGGGGGGCCACGAGACCCAGTACTTC. Translation: CAISGSPGGHETQYF.

The V call is TRBV27, the J call TRBJ1-2, with D possibly being TRBD1 (6 bases). The CDR3 runs to 14 residues. V gave up 1 base and J gave up 4 bases, with 10 bases separating them. Germline V CDR1 and CDR2: MNHEY, SMNVEV (reference sequence). The DNA of the CDR3 is TGTGCCAGCAGTTTATGGGGGGGCGGCTATGGCTACACCTTC. Amino acids: CASSLWGGGYGYTF.

The CDR3 DNA follows: TGTGCCAGCAGCCAAGCCGCCGGACAGTCAGAGACCCAGTACTTC. This codes for CASSQAAGQSETQYF. This rearrangement joins TRBV4-2 to TRBJ2-5, with TRBD1 as a possible D gene (6 bases). The CDR3 contains 15 residues. Germline assignment: CDR1 LGHNA and CDR2 YNFKEQ. The germline V and J ends were trimmed by 1 base and 4 bases, with 13 bases remaining between them.

Only a few counts were recorded for this clone. The chain carries TRBV5-1 and TRBJ1-3; D is ambiguous. V was clipped by 3 bases and J by 0 bases, with 13 bases between them. The CDR3 consists of 16 residues. Germline CDR1 is SGHRS and CDR2 is YFSETQ. CDR3 residues: CASSSLKPGSGNTIYF. In DNA, the CDR3 is TGCGCCAGCAGCTCCCTAAAGCCAGGCTCTGGAAACACCATATATTTT.

This sequence joins TRBV29-1 and TRBJ2-1; D remains ambiguous. The V end lost 0 bases, the J end lost 1 base, and 13 bases lay between the germline ends. This CDR3 spans 16 amino acids. The germline V gene encodes CDR1 SQVTM and CDR2 ANQGSEA. CDR3 DNA: TGCAGCGTTGAAGAATCGCGAAGGATTTCCTACAATGAGCAGTTCTTC. This encodes CSVEESRRISYNEQFF.

The chain recombines TRBV23-1 with TRBJ2-6; tentatively, D is TRBD1 (6 bases). TRBV23-1 has ORF status, its function being uncertain. The CDR3 is 17 residues long. V was pared by 3 bases and J by 3 bases, with 15 bases between. The CDR3 loop is CASSQCEGVSGANVLTF. As DNA, the CDR3 is TGCGCCAGCAGTCAGTGTGAGGGGGTGAGTGGGGCCAACGTCCTGACTTTC.

The chain combines TRBV4-1 with TRBJ1-2, with D unclear. Trimming pared 1 base from V and 2 bases from J, leaving 17 bases between. The CDR3 totals 17 residues. CDR1 and CDR2 from the germline V gene are MGHRA and YSYEKL. This chain's CDR3 is CASSQGALIRTNYGYTF. The CDR3 bases are TGCGCCAGCAGCCAAGGGGCTCTTATCCGAACAAACTATGGCTACACCTTC.

This chain connects TRBV7-8 to TRBJ2-4; tentatively, D is TRBD1 (5 bases). Germline V gene data show CDR1 as SGHVS and CDR2 as FQNEAQ. Trimming cost V 7 bases and J 0 bases, with 10 bases left between them. The CDR3 spans 14 residues. CDR3 sequence: CASTLGVAKNIQYF. CDR3 in DNA: TGTGCCAGCACCCTAGGGGTAGCCAAAAACATTCAGTACTTC.

This chain links TRBV10-3 with TRBJ2-7, with D perhaps matching TRBD1 (8 bases). Germline lookup yields CDR1 ENHRY and CDR2 SYGVKD. Between the trimmed V and J ends, which lost 7 bases and 3 bases, there was a span of 13 bases. The CDR3 spans 13 residues. CDR3 sequence: CAIKTGEGYEQYF. The DNA for the CDR3 is TGTGCCATCAAGACAGGGGAGGGCTACGAGCAGTACTTC.

The genes are TRBV7-9 and TRBJ1-5, with D unclear. Germline CDR1 SEHNR, CDR2 FQNEAQ (reference sequence). The V and J ends lost 2 bases and 7 bases respectively, with 15 bases between them. This CDR3 spans 15 amino acids. The CDR3 loop is CASSLNVGDGQPQHF. The CDR3 DNA is TGTGCCAGCAGCTTAAACGTGGGCGATGGCCAGCCCCAGCATTTT.

This clone showed up just a few times. At one end the junction does not follow the germline gene, possibly because of a read error. This chain joins TRBV19 and TRBJ2-7; the match to TRBD1 covers 8 bases. Germline V gene data show CDR1 as LNHDA and CDR2 as SQIVND (reference sequence). The CDR3 contains 12 residues. The CDR3 spells CASSIGLGQAVF. The CDR3 DNA is TGTGCCAGTAGTATAGGTCTGGGACAGGCGGTCTTC. The complete variable domain, with remaining parts taken from reference TRBV19 and TRBJ2-7, reads DGGITQSPKYLFRKEGQNVTLSCEQNLNHDAMYWYRQDPGQGLRLIYYSQIVNDFQKGDIAEGYSVSREKKESFPLTVTSAQKNPTAFYLCASSIGLGQAVFGPGTRLTVT.

In DNA, the CDR3 is TGTGCCAGCAGTGGCGACAGGGAAGTACTGCATCAGCCCCAGCATTTT. Translated, it gives CASSGDREVLHQPQHF. The chain links TRBV28 to TRBJ1-5, with 7 bases that match TRBD1. J was trimmed by 5 bases and V by 5 bases; bases with no gene match: 12. Germline CDR1 and CDR2: MDHEN and SYDVKM. The CDR3 length is 16 residues.

Details on this clone: The same CDR3 also results from other DNA sequences found in this sample. CDR3 residues: CASSSDSYGYTF. The CDR3 region has the DNA TGTGCCAGCAGCTCGGACTCCTATGGCTACACCTTC. The rearrangement links TRBV5-4 to TRBJ1-2; D uncertain. The CDR3 covers 12 residues. The V end was cut by 3 bases, the J end by 4 bases, with 7 bases between. The germline gives CDR1 SGHNT, CDR2 YYREEE (reference sequence).

The sample holds one count of this clone. The genes are TRBV6-1 and TRBJ2-2; the D gene is possibly TRBD1 (5 bases). This CDR3 spans 16 amino acids. CDR1 and CDR2 from the germline V gene are MNHNS and SASEGT. The germline V and J ends were trimmed by 4 bases and 1 base, with 13 bases remaining between them. The CDR3 DNA sequence: TGTGCCAGCAGTGCAAAATTAGGACAGAACACCGGGGAGCTGTTTTTT. Residues: CASSAKLGQNTGELFF.

The chain couples TRBV5-4 to TRBJ1-4; tentative D call: TRBD1 (5 bases). The length of the CDR3 is 15 residues. Trimming shortened V by 1 base and J by 1 base, and 8 bases separated the two germline ends. In germline, CDR1 is SGHNT, CDR2 YYREEE (reference sequence). The CDR3 region is CASSLWQGTNEKLFF. As DNA, the CDR3 is TGTGCCAGCAGCTTGTGGCAGGGAACTAATGAAAAACTGTTTTTT.

V usage is TRBV2 and J usage is TRBJ1-3; D unresolved. This CDR3 has 12 amino acids. The V end was cut by 8 bases, the J end by 4 bases, with 9 bases between. Germline assignment: CDR1 SNHLY and CDR2 FYNNEI. CDR3 region: CASSWQGNTIYF. The CDR3 bases are TGTGCCAGCTCGTGGCAGGGAAACACCATATATTTT.

In its sample, this clone was seen once. The V and J genes are TRBV7-6 and TRBJ2-5, with D unresolved. Between the trimmed V and J ends, which lost 5 bases and 0 bases, there was a span of 4 bases. Germline-derived CDR1 and CDR2 are SGHVS and FNYEAQ. The CDR3 is 12 amino acids. CDR3 sequence (DNA): TGTGCCAGCAGCCACTACCAAGAGACCCAGTACTTC. Translation gives CASSHYQETQYF.

The CDR3 here is CASSLRHSPTEAFF. CDR3 nucleotides: TGTGCCAGCAGCTTGCGGCACAGTCCGACTGAAGCTTTCTTT. The chain combines TRBV5-4 with TRBJ1-1; D unclear. Germline assignment: CDR1 SGHNT and CDR2 YYREEE (reference sequence). V was clipped by 1 base and J by 5 bases, with 12 bases between them. The CDR3 sequence is 14 residues long.

The V gene is TRBV6-5, the J gene TRBJ1-6; D is undetermined. Deletions cut 5 bases from V and 7 bases from J, with 15 bases between. CDR1 and CDR2 from the germline V gene are MNHEY and SVGAGI. This CDR3 region has 15 residues. The CDR3 coding sequence is TGTGCCAGCAGTGGTTACCGGGCCTTAAATTCACCCCTCCACTTT. Translated, it gives CASSGYRALNSPLHF.